This is a list of T cell receptor beta chains from one sample in a study of read filtering for tumor transcriptome and immune sequencing. TCRdb re-derived calls from the reads in MiXCR, one entry per CDR3 protein. The profile covers approximately 65,000 distinct CDR3 sequences, with around 13% appearing a single time and roughly 41% taken by the ten largest. The sequenced sample was a population of CD138-negative cells sorted from bone marrow. Receptors were obtained from a donor at least 40 years old with multiple myeloma. The CDR3 runs from the conserved cysteine through the conserved F or W. The D gene is left open where the match is weak. Not all rows give a size; the values are once, few, many and, for expanded clones, a class.

CDR3nt,CDR3aa,v_gene,j_gene,d_gene,abundance
TGCAGCGTTGAAGATGCAAGGGGGCGAGATGAAAAACTGTTTTTT,CSVEDARGRDEKLFF,TRBV29-1,TRBJ1-4,TRBD1,many
TGTGCCAGCAGCTTCCAGACAGGGCCAGAGACCCAGTACTTC,CASSFQTGPETQYF,TRBV5-6,TRBJ2-5,TRBD1,once
TGCGCCAGCACACGAACAGGGGGCACCGGGGAGCTGTTTTTT,CASTRTGGTGELFF,TRBV4-3,TRBJ2-2,TRBD1,NA
TGTGCCAGCTTTGGCGGGGTATCTTCGGTCAAAAACATTCAGTACTTC,CASFGGVSSVKNIQYF,TRBV28,TRBJ2-4,NA,NA
TGCGCCAACAGCTTGGTCTCGAGGGGCAATGAGCAGTTCTTC,CANSLVSRGNEQFF,TRBV5-1,TRBJ2-1,NA,many
TGTGCCAGCAGTTTAGTAGCCAAAAACATTCAGTACTTC,CASSLVAKNIQYF,TRBV12-3/TRBV12-4,TRBJ2-4,NA,many
TGTGCCTGGAGTACGACAGGGGGAACTGAAGCTTTCTTT,CAWSTTGGTEAFF,TRBV30,TRBJ1-1,TRBD1,NA
TGTGCCAGCAGCTCCCGGACAGGGGCATACTCTGGGGCCAACGTCCTGACTTTC,CASSSRTGAYSGANVLTF,TRBV11-1,TRBJ2-6,TRBD1,many
TGTGCCAGCAGTCCGACAGGGCACGAGCAGTACTTC,CASSPTGHEQYF,TRBV7-2,TRBJ2-7,TRBD1,many
TGTGCCAGCAGCCCCCAGGGGCGGGGAGCCGCAGATACGCAGTATTTT,CASSPQGRGAADTQYF,TRBV7-2,TRBJ2-3,NA,many
TGCAGCGTTGAAGACGTGCGGGAGTACCAAGAGACCCAGTACTTC,CSVEDVREYQETQYF,TRBV29-1,TRBJ2-5,TRBD2,many
TGTGCCAGCAGCTCCTCCGCGAGCGGGAGGGCCCGTTATTTT,CASSSSASGRARYF,TRBV11-2,TRBJ2-3,TRBD2,many
TGTGCCAGCAGGCCGAGGGTGGGGACAGATACGCAGTATTTT,CASRPRVGTDTQYF,TRBV12-3/TRBV12-4,TRBJ2-3,NA,many
TGTGCCACCAGTGATGGAGGGAATCAGCCCCAGCATTTT,CATSDGGNQPQHF,TRBV24-1,TRBJ1-5,NA,many
TGTGCCAGCAGTTTAACAGGCCCCCCCGACGAGCAGTACTTC,CASSLTGPPDEQYF,TRBV27,TRBJ2-7,NA,NA
TGTGCCAGCAGGCGGGGGTATGAGCAGTTCTTC,CASRRGYEQFF,TRBV2,TRBJ2-1,TRBD2,many
TGTGCCAGCTCACTTGGACCGCCCAATAGCAATCAGCCCCAGCATTTT,CASSLGPPNSNQPQHF,TRBV18,TRBJ1-5,NA,many
TGTGCCAGCCGGAGCTCCTACAATGAGCAGTTCTTC,CASRSSYNEQFF,TRBV28,TRBJ2-1,NA,many
TGCAGCGTTGAACTCGCGGGAGGGACCGGGGAGCTGTTTTTT,CSVELAGGTGELFF,TRBV29-1,TRBJ2-2,TRBD2,many
TGTGCCAGCAGGGATCTGGGAACTGAAGCTTTCTTT,CASRDLGTEAFF,TRBV27,TRBJ1-1,NA,many
TGTGCCAGCAGCGCCGGGGTTAATCAGCCCCAGCATTTT,CASSAGVNQPQHF,TRBV9,TRBJ1-5,NA,many
TGCAGCGCCCAGACAGGCCCTGGAAACACCATATATTTT,CSAQTGPGNTIYF,TRBV29-1,TRBJ1-3,NA,NA
TGTGCCAGCAGCACCGTCGGCAGGCTTGAAGCTTTCTTT,CASSTVGRLEAFF,TRBV6-2/TRBV6-3,TRBJ1-1,NA,few